These T cell receptor beta chains were read from a single sample in a study of beta chain features in type 1 diabetes. TCRdb's copy holds only in-frame clones and misses some; the assay was immunoSEQ multiplex PCR. The repertoire holds under 300,000 clones, with roughly 10% as singletons. The source material was naive CD4+ T cells from blood. The source is a man between 25 and 39 years old with type 1 diabetes. Each CDR3 is given with its conserved first and last residue.

v_call: TRBV7-2; cdr3_aa: CASSFSQETQYF
v_call: TRBV5-1; cdr3_aa: CASTPGTGGFEQYF
v_call: TRBV4-1; cdr3_aa: CASSQAGTVAEKLFF
v_call: TRBV9; cdr3_aa: CASSTVSGGTDTQYF
v_call: TRBV2; cdr3_aa: CASSRQGPSGNTIYF
v_call: TRBV6-6; cdr3_aa: CASSYRTGDSPLHF
v_call: TRBV9; cdr3_aa: CASSVLAETYEQYF
v_call: TRBV5-1; cdr3_aa: CASSQYRGQETQYF
v_call: TRBV6-6; cdr3_aa: CASSAADGGWDTEAFF
v_call: TRBV5-1; cdr3_aa: CASSLEPRSNQPQHF
v_call: TRBV11-2; cdr3_aa: CASSATSGGTAETQYF
v_call: TRBV6-1; cdr3_aa: CASSPGTGNNYGYTF
v_call: TRBV7-9; cdr3_aa: CASSSIIPEGANVLTF
v_call: TRBV29-1; cdr3_aa: CSVVRDRGQTEAFF
v_call: TRBV14; cdr3_aa: CASSQDLWRGQGDTQYF
v_call: TRBV4-2; cdr3_aa: CASSQVGQPYEQYF
v_call: TRBV29-1; cdr3_aa: CSVELPISRDIQYF
v_call: TRBV7-9; cdr3_aa: CASSPGQGISYGYTF
v_call: TRBV5-4; cdr3_aa: CASSLAPGEQYF
v_call: TRBV5-1; cdr3_aa: CASSLEGAGETQYF
v_call: TRBV29-1; cdr3_aa: CSVLRDYTEAFF
v_call: TRBV4-2; cdr3_aa: CASSQVQDDQPQHF
v_call: TRBV7-9; cdr3_aa: CASSSGVAPDNSPLHF
v_call: TRBV7-9; cdr3_aa: CASSLVGVGDGYTF
v_call: TRBV27; cdr3_aa: CASSSGQAANTEAFF
v_call: TRBV5-1; cdr3_aa: CASSPGLAGDGGELFF
v_call: TRBV6-5; cdr3_aa: CASSYGTSWGETQYF
v_call: TRBV6-5; cdr3_aa: CASWDSIAETQYF
v_call: TRBV18; cdr3_aa: CASLPTGNTEAFF
v_call: TRBV10-3; cdr3_aa: CAISEHDTGELFF
v_call: TRBV27; cdr3_aa: CASSGWTETNTEAFF
v_call: TRBV6-6; cdr3_aa: CASSYREAGGYEQYF
v_call: TRBV19; cdr3_aa: CASRLEGSTDTQYF
v_call: TRBV25-1; cdr3_aa: CASSPGLAGGPADTQYF
v_call: TRBV5-1; cdr3_aa: CASSSWDRAYNEQFF
v_call: TRBV6-4; cdr3_aa: CASSAEPGSTEAFF